The sequence of this T cell receptor (beta chain) was determined in a study of T cells after yellow fever vaccination. Study-level information: Low-cell-number fractions underwent preparation using SMART-Seq v4 Ultra Low Input.

Study-wide findings and caveats: The booster response re-showed most primary clones: approximately 95% CD4, 88% CD8. Clonotypes shared by both compartments, CD4 and CD8, made up a small share.

By 5'RACE template switching, TCR cDNA was produced, with a universal primer site and UMIs added in the process. Each CDR3 protein gets one entry after TCRdb re-called the 5' RACE reads with MiXCR. The repertoire holds some 670,000 distinct CDR3 sequences, with 9% to 15% as singletons. The CDR3 is 14 amino acids. Per the germline V gene, CDR1 is SQVTM and CDR2 is ANQGSEA. Trimming cost V 6 bases and J 4 bases, with 18 bases left between them. A few counts support this clonotype. Its specificity is unknown. The chain recombines TRBV29-1 with TRBJ2-5, with D possibly being TRBD2 (6 bases). The sequence was obtained from a man younger than 45 who received the YFV17D yellow fever vaccine. This specimen was PBMCs, taken on the day of the yellow fever booster vaccination. CDR3 sequence: CSVNPWRAAETQYF. For the CDR3, the DNA is TGCAGCGTAAATCCCTGGAGGGCCGCAGAGACCCAGTACTTC.